Below are 11 T cell receptor beta chains sequenced from a single sample in a study of PD-1 blockade in classical Hodgkin lymphoma. Each patient experienced a relapse that followed autologous stem cell transplantation, and brentuximab vedotin exposure varied. The table came from immunoSEQ multiplex PCR; TCRdb's copy has only in-frame clones and leaves some out. Of 30,000 to 50,000 clones listed, 75% to 85% are singletons. The sample in question was peripheral blood mononuclear cells (PBMCs), obtained at baseline. The source is a human donor with classical Hodgkin lymphoma.

This clone was counted once. V usage is TRBV28 and J usage is TRBJ1-6, with D maybe TRBD1 (5 bases). The CDR3 runs 17 residues. V was shortened by 3 bases and J by 5 bases, with 17 bases between the two germline ends. CDR1 and CDR2 (germline): MDHEN, SYDVKM. This CDR3 is CASSFGTVVPNNSPLHF. The CDR3 DNA is TGTGCCAGCAGTTTTGGGACGGTGGTACCGAATAATTCACCCCTCCACTTT.

This clone was picked up a small number of times. The V and J genes are TRBV6-6 and TRBJ2-2; unclear D gene. Germline V gene lookup returns CDR1 MNHNY and CDR2 SVGAGI (reference sequence). This CDR3 is built from 13 residues. Trimming took off 4 bases at V and 5 bases at J, with 8 bases between the two ends. CDR3 loop: CASSSTPTGELFF. DNA for the CDR3: TGTGCCAGCAGTTCAACACCGACCGGGGAGCTGTTTTTT.

The chain has TRBV6-5 and TRBJ1-2; D gene uncertain. The CDR3 runs to 12 residues. Germline CDR1 and CDR2: MNHEY and SVGAGI. V was clipped by 5 bases and J by 1 base, with 5 bases between them. CDR3 region: CASSSVNYGYTF. The CDR3 bases are TGTGCCAGCAGTAGCGTTAACTATGGCTACACCTTC.

This chain joins TRBV6-5 and TRBJ2-7; D is ambiguous. Germline CDR1 MNHEY, CDR2 SVGAGI. The length of the CDR3 is 13 residues. V lost 0 bases to trimming and J lost 3 bases, with 6 bases between them. CDR3 DNA: TGTGCCAGCAGTTACTCACCGGTCTACGAGCAGTACTTC. Translating gives CASSYSPVYEQYF.

The chain combines TRBV11-2 with TRBJ2-2; no firm D call. V lost 1 base, J lost 7 bases, and 4 bases lay in between. This CDR3 is 12 amino acids long. Germline V gene sequence: CDR1 SGHAT, CDR2 FQNNGV. CDR3 bases: TGTGCCAGCAGCTTAGCGGTCGGGGAGCTGTTTTTT. Protein: CASSLAVGELFF.

The rearrangement uses TRBV5-6 and TRBJ1-2; perhaps TRBD1 as D (6 bases). CDR3 length: 16 amino acids. Germline V gives CDR1 SGHDT, CDR2 YYEEEE. Trimming removed 4 bases at V and 4 bases at J, with 20 bases between. The CDR3 DNA reads TGTGCCAGCAGCCCTCGGGACACCTACGGTGGCTATGGCTACACCTTC. Translating gives CASSPRDTYGGYGYTF.

The chain recombines TRBV25-1 with TRBJ1-4; D unresolved. CDR1 MGHDK and CDR2 SYGVNS come from the germline V gene. V lost 3 bases to trimming and J lost 0 bases, with 5 bases between them. There are 14 residues in the CDR3. The CDR3 is CASSDSSTNEKLFF. Here the CDR3 DNA reads TGTGCCAGCAGTGACAGCTCAACTAATGAAAAACTGTTTTTT.

The chain is built from TRBV6-5 and TRBJ2-7; possibly TRBD2 for D (5 bases). The CDR3 has 14 residues. Between the trimmed V and J ends, which lost 6 bases and 1 base, there was a span of 13 bases. Germline V gene data show CDR1 as MNHEY and CDR2 as SVGAGI. The CDR3 DNA sequence: TGTGCCAGCAGCCAATATACTAGTTCCTACGAGCAGTACTTC. This encodes CASSQYTSSYEQYF.

The J gene is TRBJ2-1, the V gene TRBV7-9; 11 bases are shared with TRBD2. Germline values: CDR1 SEHNR, CDR2 FQNEAQ (reference sequence). The CDR3 length is 15 residues. V lost 5 bases and J lost 2; bases outside the gene matches: 2. The CDR3 nucleotides read TGTGCCAGCAGCAAACTAGCGGGAGCCTACAATGAGCAGTTCTTC. It encodes CASSKLAGAYNEQFF.

V and J are TRBV5-5 and TRBJ2-7; 9 positions agree with TRBD2. CDR1 and CDR2 (germline): SGHKS, YYEKEE (reference sequence). J gave up 7 bases and V 6 bases, and 11 bases lay outside the gene matches. The CDR3 loop spans 14 amino acids. CDR3 protein: CASTLAGSLREQYF. Here the CDR3 DNA reads TGTGCCAGCACCCTAGCGGGAAGTCTGAGGGAGCAGTACTTC. Full variable domain (remainder filled in from reference TRBV5-5 and TRBJ2-7): DAGVTQSPTHLIKTRGQQVTLRCSPISGHKSVSWYQQVLGQGPQFIFQYYEKEERGRGNFPDRFSARQFPNYSSELNVNALLLGDSALYLCASTLAGSLREQYFGPGTRLTVT.

The chain joins TRBV2 to TRBJ2-7; 8 nucleotides align to TRBD1. Germline CDR1 and CDR2: SNHLY and FYNNEI. The V gene end was trimmed by 11 bases and the J gene end by 7 bases; junction bases not matched to a gene: 13. CDR3 length equals 13 residues. CDR3 DNA sequence: TGTGCCGGTCAACCTGGACAGGGACTGGAGCAGTACTTC. Its translation is CAGQPGQGLEQYF.